This T cell receptor (beta chain) came from a study of cytomegalovirus exposure and HLA in healthy donors. This PCR relied on a set of 60 Vbeta primers and 13 Jbeta primers. Clones were read by immunoSEQ multiplex PCR, and TCRdb kept only the in-frame ones, dropping some. This sample has around 130,000 clones, with 83% found just once. V trimming: 1 base; J trimming: 1 base; junction bases outside the gene matches: 4. CDR1 and CDR2 from the germline V gene are SGHDT and YYEEEE. The CDR3 has 15 amino acids. Details on this clone: What it binds is not known.

Broader study findings: Using the classifier, cytomegalovirus status was reportedly diagnosed with high specificity and sensitivity. The authors judged a highly shared variant cluster likely a sequencing artifact.

The sequenced sample was PBMCs. V and J are TRBV5-6 and TRBJ2-5; 7 bases are shared with TRBD2. This receptor was obtained from a girl aged 2 to 9 in good health and CMV-seronegative. CDR3 nucleotide sequence: TGTGCCAGCAGCTTGACGTCTAGCGGCCAAGAGACCCAGTACTTC. It is translated as CASSLTSSGQETQYF.